The rows below give T cell receptor beta chains drawn from one sample of a study of T cells in Graves' hyperthyroidism and ophthalmopathy. TCRdb fed the multiplex PCR reads into MiXCR, producing one record per CDR3 protein. The repertoire holds about 420,000 distinct CDR3 sequences, with roughly 14% as singletons. Sequenced sample: blood. The receptors derive from a woman aged 18-30 years with Graves' hyperthyroidism. Both conserved end residues are part of each CDR3. Each record gives: CDR3 protein, J gene, V gene.

CDR3 protein: CASSQGAGQGGNTIYF
J gene: TRBJ1-3
V gene: TRBV7-2

CDR3 protein: CSARGLKYPYGYTF
J gene: TRBJ1-2
V gene: TRBV20-1

CDR3 protein: CASSWSRDEQYF
J gene: TRBJ2-7
V gene: TRBV7-2

CDR3 protein: CSALGEDRGTEKLFF
J gene: TRBJ1-4
V gene: TRBV29-1

CDR3 protein: CSVTQGSHEQYF
J gene: TRBJ2-7
V gene: TRBV29-1

CDR3 protein: CASASEGRGLETQYF
J gene: TRBJ2-5
V gene: TRBV6-1

CDR3 protein: CSAGRDGNNQPQHF
J gene: TRBJ1-5
V gene: TRBV20-1

CDR3 protein: CASSLTRPSYNEQFF
J gene: TRBJ2-1
V gene: TRBV5-1

CDR3 protein: CASSRTRDVSGNTIYF
J gene: TRBJ1-3
V gene: TRBV3-1

CDR3 protein: CASSPTGTSNDNEQFF
J gene: TRBJ2-1
V gene: TRBV28

CDR3 protein: CASHSGGPYEQYF
J gene: TRBJ2-7
V gene: TRBV6-2/TRBV6-3

CDR3 protein: CSARAGHSYEQYF
J gene: TRBJ2-7
V gene: TRBV20-1

CDR3 protein: CSASRGPKSYNEQFF
J gene: TRBJ2-1
V gene: TRBV20-1

CDR3 protein: CASTIGYTGELFF
J gene: TRBJ2-2
V gene: TRBV19

CDR3 protein: CASSLLSSGGAVSDTQYF
J gene: TRBJ2-3
V gene: TRBV28

CDR3 protein: CASSREDTAYGYTF
J gene: TRBJ1-2
V gene: TRBV4-3

CDR3 protein: CSVPLSTDGYTF
J gene: TRBJ1-2
V gene: TRBV29-1

CDR3 protein: CASSRTGTVYEQYF
J gene: TRBJ2-7
V gene: TRBV3-1

CDR3 protein: CSATRRDGGYSYEQYF
J gene: TRBJ2-7
V gene: TRBV20-1

CDR3 protein: CASSTWTSGRYEQYF
J gene: TRBJ2-7
V gene: TRBV19

CDR3 protein: CASSEQGAFAEAFF
J gene: TRBJ1-1
V gene: TRBV2

CDR3 protein: CASSPILSGTGSPNYGYTF
J gene: TRBJ1-2
V gene: TRBV4-1

CDR3 protein: CASSPRDVGRRETQYF
J gene: TRBJ2-5
V gene: TRBV19

CDR3 protein: CAWSDDPNTEAFF
J gene: TRBJ1-1
V gene: TRBV30

CDR3 protein: CASSSSGRGNEQFF
J gene: TRBJ2-1
V gene: TRBV11-2

CDR3 protein: CASRVRLAGTGELFF
J gene: TRBJ2-2
V gene: TRBV6-1

CDR3 protein: CASIAGDRGTGANVLTF
J gene: TRBJ2-6
V gene: TRBV6-1

CDR3 protein: CASSALRGHDGYTF
J gene: TRBJ1-2
V gene: TRBV7-8

CDR3 protein: CATRRHLNTEAFF
J gene: TRBJ1-1
V gene: TRBV10-3